The present T cell receptor (beta chain) was sequenced within a study of patients and donors after allogeneic stem cell transplantation (dated by TCRdb to between 2020 and 2021). Sequences DFQATT (CDR1) and SNEGSKA (CDR2) are obtained from the germline V gene (reference sequence). There are 15 amino acids in the CDR3, from cysteine to phenylalanine inclusive. Only the CDR3 part of the read is kept: 45 bases, read in frame from the first base. The V end loses 2 bases and the J end loses 1 base, and a stretch of 12 bases separates them. Receptor libraries were prepared by RT-PCR. The sequencer was a NextSeq 550. TCRdb's own reprocessing of the public reads used fastp at Q25 and MiXCR and kept productive beta chains. Here each entry gathers all rows of one CDR3 protein and keeps the most common genes and DNA. This sample comprises about a million distinct CDR3 sequences, more than 15% of them detected only once. Of the sample, around 6% falls within the top ten clones.

A remark on this clonotype: Its cognate antigen has yet to be identified. One base away there is no much larger clone; base qualities are not given.

The receptor was derived from a human donor who was either an allogeneic HSCT recipient or a stem cell or donor lymphocyte infusion donor (not recorded which). It is not recorded whose cells these are; they may come from a transplant donor. Sequenced input: blood, either unsorted or a sorted T cell fraction (not recorded which). This sequence uses TRBV20-1 and TRBJ2-4, with no confidently assigned D gene. CDR3 sequence: CSARSWVDAKNIQYF. The base sequence is TGCAGTGCTAGAAGCTGGGTGGATGCCAAAAACATTCAGTACTTC.